The 14 T cell receptor beta chains below come from one sample, sequenced in a study of shared clonotypes between healthy human individuals. Clones were read by immunoSEQ multiplex PCR, and TCRdb kept only the in-frame ones, dropping some. The sample lists some 2,500,000 clones; roughly 93% were seen once. The sequencing sample was made of naive CD4+ T cells from PBMCs. Subset indicated: CD45RA+ positively selected. The receptors were sampled from a man aged 18 to 30 in good health. Some clones in this sample may be carry-over from other donors' samples.

The rearrangement links TRBV5-4 to TRBJ1-2; D call uncertain. The germline CDR1 and CDR2 sequences are SGHNT and YYREEE (reference sequence). This CDR3 is 13 amino acids long. The V and J ends lost 4 bases and 4 bases respectively, with 11 bases between them. In nucleotides, the CDR3 is TGTGCCAGCAGCGCCTTAAGCATCTATGGCTACACCTTC. This codes for CASSALSIYGYTF.

CDR3 nucleotides: TGTGCCAGCAGCCAACGACGGGGGGAGGGATTGGATACGCAGTATTTT. Its translation is CASSQRRGEGLDTQYF. The chain joins TRBV4-2 to TRBJ2-3, with 7 bases fitting TRBD2. CDR1 LGHNA and CDR2 YNFKEQ come from the germline V gene. J lost 6 bases, V lost 2 bases, and 11 bases had no gene match. This CDR3 spans 16 amino acids.

The sample holds one count of this clone. The chain is built from TRBV18 and TRBJ2-5; D ambiguous. The CDR3 is 13 residues long. The V and J ends lost 2 bases and 5 bases respectively, with 9 bases between them. Germline CDR1 is KGHSH and CDR2 is LQKENI. Here the CDR3 reads CASSPLPRETQYF. For the CDR3, the DNA is TGTGCCAGCTCACCATTACCTCGGGAGACCCAGTACTTC.

On this clone itself: Other nucleotide sequences in the sample specify the same CDR3. This rearrangement joins TRBV5-1 to TRBJ2-1; possibly TRBD2 for D (6 bases). Trimming left V 4 bases short and J 0 bases short, with 11 bases between. CDR1 SGHRS and CDR2 YFSETQ come from the germline V gene. CDR3 length equals 15 residues. The CDR3 DNA reads as TGCGCCAGCAGCCCCGGAGGGCGCTCCTACAATGAGCAGTTCTTC. It specifies CASSPGGRSYNEQFF.

The CDR3 bases are TGTGCCAGCAGAACAGGGGGCGCCGAGACCCAGTACTTC. It yields the protein CASRTGGAETQYF. This chain connects TRBV6-5 to TRBJ2-5, with 9 bases matching TRBD1. Germline V gene lookup returns CDR1 MNHEY and CDR2 SVGAGI. V lost 6 bases to trimming and J lost 5 bases; unmatched junction nucleotides: 4. The CDR3 runs to 13 residues.

The chain has TRBV5-4 and TRBJ2-5; TRBD1 matches 7 bases. Per the germline V gene, CDR1 is SGHNT and CDR2 is YYREEE (reference sequence). This CDR3 has 15 amino acids. With V trimmed by 4 bases and J by 2 bases, 8 bases remained unmatched. The CDR3, as DNA: TGTGCCAGCAGCCCATCCTCCAGGGGGCAAGAGACCCAGTACTTC. Residues: CASSPSSRGQETQYF.

This chain connects TRBV6-1 to TRBJ2-5, with D possibly TRBD2 on 6 matching bases. V lost 6 bases, J lost 5 bases, and 13 bases lay in between. Germline V gene sequence: CDR1 MNHNS, CDR2 SASEGT. The CDR3 loop spans 13 amino acids. For the CDR3, the DNA is TGTGCCAGCAGCCTGGGACTCCAGGAGACCCAGTACTTC. Translating it yields CASSLGLQETQYF.

The chain joins TRBV6-1 to TRBJ2-2; TRBD2 aligns across 10 bases. This CDR3 comprises 18 residues. V shed 2 bases and J 2 bases; nucleotides not matched to a gene: 8. Germline CDR1 reads MNHNS; CDR2 reads SASEGT. CDR3 coding DNA: TGTGCCAGCAGTGAAACCCCTAGCGGGGGCCCTAACACCGGGGAGCTGTTTTTT. As protein: CASSETPSGGPNTGELFF.

This clone was recorded once. J is TRBJ2-1 and V is TRBV5-1; 11 bases align to TRBD2. Germline CDR1 and CDR2: SGHRS and YFSETQ. This CDR3 is 16 amino acids long. V was pared by 4 bases and J by 3 bases, with 6 bases of the junction left unmatched. CDR3 nucleotides: TGCGCCAGCAGCCCGGATGGGACTAGCGGCTACAATGAGCAGTTCTTC. This sequence encodes CASSPDGTSGYNEQFF.

The rearrangement joins TRBV7-2 to TRBJ2-3; D gene uncertain. Germline V gene sequence: CDR1 SGHTA, CDR2 FQGNSA. V was clipped by 1 base and J by 8 bases, with 7 bases between them. The CDR3 has 12 residues. CDR3 sequence reads: CASSLVLPTQYF. CDR3 nucleotides: TGTGCCAGCAGCTTAGTGCTGCCTACGCAGTATTTT.

In nucleotides, the CDR3 is TGTGCCATCAGTGAAGGACAGGTCAAGTCTTACGAGCAGTACTTC. As protein: CAISEGQVKSYEQYF. This chain joins TRBV10-3 and TRBJ2-7; 7 bases are shared with TRBD1. CDR3 length: 15 residues. Germline V gene lookup returns CDR1 ENHRY and CDR2 SYGVKD. V gave up 3 bases and J gave up 4 bases; unmatched junction bases: 9.

The chain uses TRBV4-2 and TRBJ2-1; D might be TRBD1 (6 bases). Germline V gives CDR1 LGHNA, CDR2 YNFKEQ. V was clipped by 4 bases and J by 0 bases, with 10 bases between them. The length of the CDR3 is 15 residues. In nucleotides, the CDR3 is TGTGCCAGCAGCCCCGACAGGATCTCCTACAATGAGCAGTTCTTC. Amino acids: CASSPDRISYNEQFF.

This chain links TRBV6-1 with TRBJ2-2; TRBD2 matches 11 bases. The junction had 6 bases not matched to a gene; V was cut back by 4 bases and J by 5 bases. Germline V gene sequence: CDR1 MNHNS, CDR2 SASEGT. The CDR3 contains 16 residues. The DNA of the CDR3 is TGTGCCAGCAGTGGGTCGACTAGCGGGATTACCGGGGAGCTGTTTTTT. Its translation: CASSGSTSGITGELFF.

The chain couples TRBV5-1 to TRBJ1-1; no definite D call. Trimming stripped 4 bases from V and 3 bases from J, with 16 bases between. Per the germline V gene, CDR1 is SGHRS and CDR2 is YFSETQ. The CDR3 loop spans 15 amino acids. The CDR3 DNA reads as TGCGCCAGCAGCCCCAGGACGGAGGTATACACTGAAGCTTTCTTT. It encodes CASSPRTEVYTEAFF.